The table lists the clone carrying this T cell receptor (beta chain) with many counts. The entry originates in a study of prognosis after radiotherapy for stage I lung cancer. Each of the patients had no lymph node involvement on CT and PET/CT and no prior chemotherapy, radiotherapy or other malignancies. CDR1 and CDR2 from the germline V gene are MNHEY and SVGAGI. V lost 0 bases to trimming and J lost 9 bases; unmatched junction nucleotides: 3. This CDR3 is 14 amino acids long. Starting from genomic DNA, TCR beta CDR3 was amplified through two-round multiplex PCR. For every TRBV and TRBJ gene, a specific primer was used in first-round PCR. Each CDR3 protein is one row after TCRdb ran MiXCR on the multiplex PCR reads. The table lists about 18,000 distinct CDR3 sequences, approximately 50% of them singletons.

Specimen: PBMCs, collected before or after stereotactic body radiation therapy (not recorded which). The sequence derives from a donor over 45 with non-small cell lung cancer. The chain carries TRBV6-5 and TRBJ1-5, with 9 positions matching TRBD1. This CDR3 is CASSYSTGGLPQHF. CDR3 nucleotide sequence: TGTGCCAGCAGTTACTCGACAGGGGGTCTGCCCCAGCATTTT.